This T cell receptor beta chain was captured in a study of blood T cell repertoires in COVID-19 (TCRdb year 2020). At the level of the whole study: The collaborator samples originated in the United States, Italy and Spain and spanned the acute and convalescent phases of COVID-19. Where HLA class I and class II types were available, the types were taken from metadata supplied by the sample provider, not from assay-based typing. Sample metadata almost always included a de-identified subject ID, COVID-19 status, age in years and sex. The repertoires were made available in a free public database intended to serve as a resource for research on the immune response to SARS-CoV-2. The prospective study material was composed of cDNA or gDNA derived from T cells, B-cell-depleted T cells, or PBMCs. Subjects who had been exposed to COVID-19, were actively infected with it, or had recovered from it provided the deeply sampled blood TCRbeta repertoires that made up the dataset. The samples were drawn from the first 160 participants of the ongoing ImmuneRACE study and from 950 to 1,500 subjects provided by 6 global collaborators. What the work shows at the level of the full study, not this receptor alone: Clinical and demographic metadata were provided uncurated, with the amount varying by source and participant.

TCRbeta CDR3 regions were amplified from genomic DNA by means of the immunoSEQ Assay, a bias-controlled multiplex PCR. The original pipeline was this. Within the assay, amplification of reference gene primers was used to estimate how many nucleated cells each sample contained. To quantify the absolute abundance of each unique TCRbeta CDR3 rearrangement, sequence reads were collapsed and filtered. For each sample, productive Simpson clonality was calculated as the square root of Simpson's diversity index over productive rearrangements. Imported from immuneACCESS, the table was reduced by TCRdb to in-frame sequences with V and J called. These copies leave out some clones; in studies compared against another copy, an unresolved V gene accounts for under half, and the cause of the remainder is not known. The V and J calls and the clone size are those of that table, but D and trimming were determined from the DNA. This sample is represented by more than 35,000 clones; about 88% of them were singletons. 6.2% of the sample lies in the top ten.

A word on this clone: What this receptor recognizes is not known. One base away there is no much larger clone; base qualities are not given.

Collaborating institutions collected whole blood in K2EDTA tubes following their own protocols. Collaborator samples were shipped for TCRbeta analysis as frozen whole blood, isolated PBMCs, or DNA extracted from either sample type. Material: peripheral blood. The TCR originated in a human donor in a cohort sampled during active COVID-19.

The DNA sequence reads TGCGCCAGCAGTGAGCCCAGGGAGGCGGGAGATACGCAGTATTTT. The encoded protein is CASSEPREAGDTQYF. This sequence uses TRBV10-2 and TRBJ2-3; 6 matching bases give a weak D call of TRBD2. The CDR3 sequence holds 15 residues, the cysteine and phenylalanine included. Only the CDR3 DNA is retained, 45 bases long and in frame from the first base. V is pared back by 2 bases and J by 5 bases, with 14 bases lying between the germline termini. The germline V gene supplies CDR1 WSHSY and CDR2 SAAADI.